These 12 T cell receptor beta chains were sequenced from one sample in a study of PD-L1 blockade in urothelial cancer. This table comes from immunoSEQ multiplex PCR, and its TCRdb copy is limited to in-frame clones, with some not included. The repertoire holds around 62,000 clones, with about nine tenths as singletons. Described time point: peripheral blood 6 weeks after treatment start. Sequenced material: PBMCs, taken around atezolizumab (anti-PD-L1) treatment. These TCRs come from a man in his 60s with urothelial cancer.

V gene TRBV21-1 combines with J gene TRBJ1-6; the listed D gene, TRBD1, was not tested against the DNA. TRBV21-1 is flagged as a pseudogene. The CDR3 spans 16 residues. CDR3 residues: CASRGDSSSYNSPLHF. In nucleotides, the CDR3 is TGTGCCAGCAGAGGGGACAGTAGCTCCTATAATTCACCCCTCCACTTT.

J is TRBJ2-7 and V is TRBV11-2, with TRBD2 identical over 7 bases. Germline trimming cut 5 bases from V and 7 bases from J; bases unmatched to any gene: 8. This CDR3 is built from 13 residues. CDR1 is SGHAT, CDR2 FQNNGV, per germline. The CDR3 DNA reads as TGTGCCAGCAGCCCCGCGGGAGTGAGGGAGCAGTACTTC. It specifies CASSPAGVREQYF.

The CDR3 is CASRSGGSGRTNEQFF. CDR3 nucleotide sequence: TGTGCCAGCAGATCGGGGGGTAGCGGGAGGACTAATGAGCAGTTCTTC. This rearrangement joins TRBV7-2 to TRBJ2-1; 10 nucleotides agree with TRBD2. The CDR3 runs to 16 residues. Trimming took 6 bases from V and 7 from J; bases not matched to a gene: 12. Germline-derived CDR1 and CDR2 are SGHTA and FQGNSA. Full variable domain (remainder filled in from reference TRBV7-2 and TRBJ2-1): GAGVSQSPSNKVTEKGKDVELRCDPISGHTALYWYRQSLGQGLEFLIYFQGNSAPDKSGLPSDRFSAERTGGSVSTLTIQRTQQEDSAVYLCASRSGGSGRTNEQFFGPGTRLTVL.

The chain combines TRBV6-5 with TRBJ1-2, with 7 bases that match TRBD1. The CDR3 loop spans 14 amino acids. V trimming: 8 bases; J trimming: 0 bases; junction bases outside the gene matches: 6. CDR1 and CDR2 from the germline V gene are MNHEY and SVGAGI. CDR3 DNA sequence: TGTGCCAGCGCCCGGGACAGCACTAACTATGGCTACACCTTC. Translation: CASARDSTNYGYTF.

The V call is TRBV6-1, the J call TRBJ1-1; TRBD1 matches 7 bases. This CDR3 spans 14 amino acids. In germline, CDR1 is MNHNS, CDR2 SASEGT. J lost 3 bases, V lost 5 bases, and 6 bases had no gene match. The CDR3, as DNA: TGTGCCAGCAGTATCCGGGACAGATACACTGAAGCTTTCTTT. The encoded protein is CASSIRDRYTEAFF.

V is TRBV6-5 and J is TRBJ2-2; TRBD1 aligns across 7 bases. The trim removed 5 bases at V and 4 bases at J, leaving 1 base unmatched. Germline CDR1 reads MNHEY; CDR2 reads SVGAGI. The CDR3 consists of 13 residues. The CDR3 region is CASSPGGTGELFF. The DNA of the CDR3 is TGTGCCAGCAGTCCAGGGGGCACCGGGGAGCTGTTTTTT.

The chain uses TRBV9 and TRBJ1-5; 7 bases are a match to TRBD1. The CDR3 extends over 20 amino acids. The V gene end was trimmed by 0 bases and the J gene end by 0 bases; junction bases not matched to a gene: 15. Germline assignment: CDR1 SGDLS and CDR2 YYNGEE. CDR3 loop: CASSVGQGGFRGDSNQPQHF. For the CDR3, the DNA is TGTGCCAGCAGCGTAGGGCAGGGGGGTTTTAGGGGGGATAGCAATCAGCCCCAGCATTTT.

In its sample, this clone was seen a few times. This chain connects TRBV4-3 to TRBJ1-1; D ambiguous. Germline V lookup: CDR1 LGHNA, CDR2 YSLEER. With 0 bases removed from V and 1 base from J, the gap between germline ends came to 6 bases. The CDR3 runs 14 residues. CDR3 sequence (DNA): TGCGCCAGCAGCCAAGAAGGGAGGAACACTGAAGCTTTCTTT. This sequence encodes CASSQEGRNTEAFF.

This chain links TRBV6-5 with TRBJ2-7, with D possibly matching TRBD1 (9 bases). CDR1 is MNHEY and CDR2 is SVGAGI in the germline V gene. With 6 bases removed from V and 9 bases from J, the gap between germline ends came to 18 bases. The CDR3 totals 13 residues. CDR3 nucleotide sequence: TGTGCCAGCAGACCCGGGACAGGGACTAGGCAGTACTTC. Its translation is CASRPGTGTRQYF.

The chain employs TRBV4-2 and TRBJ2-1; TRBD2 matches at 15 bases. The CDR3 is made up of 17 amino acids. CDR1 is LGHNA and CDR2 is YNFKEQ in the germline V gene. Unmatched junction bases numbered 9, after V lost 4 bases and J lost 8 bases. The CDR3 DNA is TGTGCCAGCAGCCGAAACCAAGGACTAGCGGGAGGGGATGAGCAGTTCTTC. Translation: CASSRNQGLAGGDEQFF.

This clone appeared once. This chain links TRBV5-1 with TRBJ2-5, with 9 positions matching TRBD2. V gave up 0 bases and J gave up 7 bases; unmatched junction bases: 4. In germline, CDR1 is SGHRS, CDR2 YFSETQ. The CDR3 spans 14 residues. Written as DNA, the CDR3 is TGCGCCAGCAGCTTGGATGGGACTAGCCGGACCCAGTACTTC. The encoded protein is CASSLDGTSRTQYF.

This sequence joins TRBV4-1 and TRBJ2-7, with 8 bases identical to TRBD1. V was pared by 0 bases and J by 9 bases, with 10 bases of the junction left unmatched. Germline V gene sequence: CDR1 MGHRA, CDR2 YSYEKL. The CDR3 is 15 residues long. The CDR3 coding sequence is TGCGCCAGCAGCCAAGATGCCAGGGGGCTAATAGTGCAGTACTTC. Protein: CASSQDARGLIVQYF.